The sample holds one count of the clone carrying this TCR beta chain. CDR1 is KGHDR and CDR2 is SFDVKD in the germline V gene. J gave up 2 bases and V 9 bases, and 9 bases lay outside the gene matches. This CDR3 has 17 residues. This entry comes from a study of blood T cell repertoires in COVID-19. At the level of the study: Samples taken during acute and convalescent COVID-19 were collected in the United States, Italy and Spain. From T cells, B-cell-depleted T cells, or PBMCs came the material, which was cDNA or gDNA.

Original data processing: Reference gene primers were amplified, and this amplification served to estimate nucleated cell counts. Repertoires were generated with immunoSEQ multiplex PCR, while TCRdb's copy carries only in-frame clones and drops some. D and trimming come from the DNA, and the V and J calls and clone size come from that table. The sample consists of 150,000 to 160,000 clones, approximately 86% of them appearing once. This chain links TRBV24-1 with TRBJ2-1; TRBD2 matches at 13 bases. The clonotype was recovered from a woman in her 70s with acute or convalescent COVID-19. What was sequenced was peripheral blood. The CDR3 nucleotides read TGTGCCACCTCGACTAGCGGGGGGTCCCCCACCTACAATGAGCAGTTCTTC. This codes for CATSTSGGSPTYNEQFF.